This T cell receptor beta chain was obtained from a study of T cell changes during pregnancy in multiple sclerosis. Here immunoSEQ multiplex PCR was the method, and the copy in TCRdb shows in-frame clones only, minus some. The sample contains under 95,000 clones, 91% of which appear only once. The V gene lost 1 base and the J gene lost 3 bases, with 16 bases spanning the gap. CDR3 size: 16 residues. CDR1 and CDR2 (germline): LGHNA, YNFKEQ. The genes are TRBV4-2 and TRBJ2-7; D possibly corresponds to TRBD1 (6 bases). This sample comprised peripheral blood, obtained after pregnancy. The clonotype originates from a female donor in good health, enrolled as a control in a pregnancy study. The CDR3 DNA is TGTGCCAGCAGCCAAGTAATGAGGGACACTCACTACGAGCAGTACTTC. It yields the protein CASSQVMRDTHYEQYF.